Listed here are 28 T cell receptor beta chains from one sample, sequenced in a study of shared T cell receptors in the human thymus (dated by TCRdb to about 2021). Library generation was performed with the immunoSEQ multiplex PCR assay. Imported from immuneACCESS, the table was reduced by TCRdb to in-frame sequences with V and J called. These copies leave out some clones; in studies compared against another copy, an unresolved V gene accounts for under half, and the cause of the remainder is not known. This sample comprises about 380,000 clones, 95% of them detected only once. The biggest ten clones account for around 0.019% of the sample. Material for sequencing was thymocytes. These receptors came from a human donor.

As concerns this clone: At the DNA level, this CDR3 is encoded by other sequences in the same sample as well. The J gene is TRBJ2-1, the V gene TRBV7-9; D unclear. Trimming stripped 6 bases from V and 7 bases from J, with 7 bases between. This CDR3 spans 11 amino acids. Per germline, CDR1 SEHNR and CDR2 FQNEAQ (reference sequence). The CDR3 here is CASSLENEQFF. CDR3 DNA sequence: TGTGCCAGCAGTCTAGAGAATGAGCAGTTCTTC.

The rearrangement links TRBV28 to TRBJ2-7, with 9 positions matching TRBD1. V lost 5 bases to trimming and J lost 5 bases; unmatched junction nucleotides: 13. Germline V gene sequence: CDR1 MDHEN, CDR2 SYDVKM. CDR3 length: 16 residues. CDR3 in DNA: TGTGCCAGCAGTCCCCCGGGACAGGGTATGAATCACGAGCAGTACTTC. Protein: CASSPPGQGMNHEQYF.

The rearrangement uses TRBV30 and TRBJ2-5, with D possibly matching TRBD2 (5 bases). Germline CDR1 GTSNPN, CDR2 SVGIG (reference sequence). The CDR3 spans 12 residues. With 3 bases removed from V and 2 bases from J, the gap between germline ends came to 7 bases. The CDR3 is CAWRPGQETQYF. The CDR3 DNA follows: TGTGCCTGGAGGCCGGGACAAGAGACCCAGTACTTC.

V usage is TRBV19 and J usage is TRBJ2-5; the D gene is possibly TRBD1 (5 bases). CDR3 length equals 17 residues. V was clipped by 1 base and J by 3 bases, with 18 bases between them. From germline, CDR1 is LNHDA and CDR2 SQIVND (reference sequence). CDR3 residues: CASSIGPQSQEKETQYF. CDR3 nucleotides: TGTGCCAGTAGTATAGGCCCCCAGTCACAGGAAAAAGAGACCCAGTACTTC.

The chain uses TRBV18 and TRBJ1-3, with D maybe TRBD1 (5 bases). The germline V gene has CDR1 KGHSH and CDR2 LQKENI. V shed 6 bases and J shed 2 bases, with 17 bases lying between them. The CDR3 length is 16 residues. Here the CDR3 reads CASSLSEGITGNTIYF. The CDR3, as DNA: TGTGCCAGCTCTCTTTCGGAGGGGATCACTGGAAACACCATATATTTT.

The V and J genes are TRBV6-4 and TRBJ1-2; perhaps TRBD1 as D (5 bases). Trimming removed 0 bases from V and 6 bases from J, with 14 bases in between. Germline-derived CDR1 and CDR2 are MRHNA and SNTAGT. CDR3 length equals 15 residues. In DNA form, the CDR3 reads TGTGCCAGCAGTGACTCGGGCAGGGCGAGGGATGGCTACACCTTC. Encoded protein: CASSDSGRARDGYTF.

The chain employs TRBV28 and TRBJ2-7; possible D gene TRBD2, 5 bases. Trimming shortened V by 3 bases and J by 0 bases, and 18 bases separated the two germline ends. The CDR3 extends over 17 amino acids. Germline-derived CDR1 and CDR2 are MDHEN and SYDVKM. The CDR3 DNA follows: TGTGCCAGCAGTTTCCCGGTCAATAGCGTGAGCTCCTACGAGCAGTACTTC. This translates into CASSFPVNSVSSYEQYF.

The gene calls are TRBV29-1 and TRBJ2-1; D may correspond to TRBD1 or TRBD2 (5 bases each). The CDR3 is 15 amino acids. Trimming cost V 1 base and J 8 bases, with 18 bases left between them. Germline CDR1 and CDR2: SQVTM and ANQGSEA. CDR3 DNA: TGCAGCGTTGAAGGGCCCGGGAAGTGGGGCCATGAGCAGTTCTTC. Its translation is CSVEGPGKWGHEQFF.

The rearrangement joins TRBV27 to TRBJ2-7, with 10 positions matching TRBD2. The germline CDR1 and CDR2 sequences are MNHEY and SMNVEV (reference sequence). This CDR3 is built from 17 residues. V trimming: 4 bases; J trimming: 9 bases; junction bases outside the gene matches: 18. The CDR3 protein is CASSSFSVKREGRVQYF. The CDR3 DNA follows: TGTGCCAGCAGTTCGTTTTCTGTAAAGCGGGAGGGCCGTGTGCAGTACTTC.

This sequence joins TRBV5-4 and TRBJ1-1, with a possible D match to TRBD1 (5 bases). CDR1 and CDR2 from the germline V gene are SGHNT and YYREEE (reference sequence). This CDR3 is 14 amino acids long. Trimming left V 3 bases short and J 3 bases short, with 12 bases between. The CDR3 here is CASSSIVGDTEAFF. The CDR3 DNA sequence: TGTGCCAGCAGCTCCATTGTGGGGGACACTGAAGCTTTCTTT.

This clone was observed once. The chain links TRBV30 to TRBJ1-5, with D possibly TRBD1 on 6 matching bases. CDR1 GTSNPN and CDR2 SVGIG come from the germline V gene (reference sequence). The CDR3 sequence is 15 residues long. Trimming pared 0 bases from V and 1 base from J, leaving 10 bases between. In nucleotides, the CDR3 is TGTGCCTGGAGTGTACTTGGGACAAGCAATCAGCCCCAGCATTTT. Translation gives CAWSVLGTSNQPQHF.

This clone was observed a few times. The chain uses TRBV5-6 and TRBJ1-2; perhaps TRBD1 as D (5 bases). Trimming took off 1 base at V and 6 bases at J, with 16 bases between the two ends. CDR1 SGHDT and CDR2 YYEEEE come from the germline V gene. The CDR3 runs 15 residues. For the CDR3, the DNA is TGTGCCAGCAGCTTGAGGGCAGGGAGATTGGATGGCTACACCTTC. As protein: CASSLRAGRLDGYTF.

The chain is built from TRBV9 and TRBJ1-5; D may be TRBD1 (5 bases). V was cut by 3 bases and J by 2 bases, with 9 bases left in between. This CDR3 comprises 14 residues. Germline CDR1 is SGDLS and CDR2 is YYNGEE. In DNA, the CDR3 is TGTGCCAGCAGCGCAGGAGGGGGCAATCAGCCCCAGCATTTT. Translated, it gives CASSAGGGNQPQHF.

The V and J genes are TRBV4-1 and TRBJ2-3; D not resolved. Trimming removed 4 bases at V and 9 bases at J, with 14 bases between. The CDR3 has 13 residues. The V gene's germline CDR1 is MGHRA and CDR2 YSYEKL. The CDR3 spells CASSPTSRRTQYF. CDR3 in DNA: TGCGCCAGCAGCCCGACCAGTCGGCGCACGCAGTATTTT.

The V call is TRBV7-3, the J call TRBJ2-2, with 10 bases lining up with TRBD1. Germline lookup yields CDR1 SGHTA and CDR2 FQGTGA. The length of the CDR3 is 15 residues. V gave up 6 bases and J gave up 2 bases; unmatched junction bases: 3. In nucleotides, the CDR3 is TGTGCCAGCAGTTTGACAGGGGGCAACACCGGGGAGCTGTTTTTT. Its translation: CASSLTGGNTGELFF. The full variable domain, in which reference TRBV7-3 and TRBJ2-2 provide the parts outside the CDR3, is GAGVSQTPSNKVTEKGKYVELRCDPISGHTALYWYRQSLGQGPEFLIYFQGTGAADDSGLPNDRFFAVRPEGSVSTLKIQRTERGDSAVYLCASSLTGGNTGELFFGEGSRLTVL.

This rearrangement joins TRBV28 to TRBJ1-2, with 10 bases matching TRBD1. The germline V gene encodes CDR1 MDHEN and CDR2 SYDVKM. V lost 3 bases, J lost 0 bases, and 16 bases stayed unmatched. The CDR3 contains 20 residues. This CDR3 is CASSLSGFPGQGIANYGYTF. The DNA for the CDR3 is TGTGCCAGCAGTTTGTCAGGCTTTCCGGGACAGGGGATTGCTAACTATGGCTACACCTTC.

The chain carries TRBV2 and TRBJ1-5; TRBD1 aligns across 8 bases. The CDR3 is 13 amino acids. Unmatched junction bases numbered 6, after V lost 10 bases and J lost 4 bases. In germline, CDR1 is SNHLY, CDR2 FYNNEI. CDR3 region: CANRQGLNQPQHF. CDR3 coding DNA: TGTGCCAATCGACAGGGGCTAAATCAGCCCCAGCATTTT.

The gene calls are TRBV6-6 and TRBJ2-5; no firm D call. The DNA end is more similar to TRBJ2-7, so the J call may be wrong. The length of the CDR3 is 14 residues. The germline CDR1 and CDR2 sequences are MNHNY and SVGAGI (reference sequence). CDR3 DNA sequence: TGTGCCAGCAGTACGACCCTCTTTCCCTACGAGCAGTACTTC. It yields the protein CASSTTLFPYEQYF.

The J gene is TRBJ2-2, the V gene TRBV6-4, with 8 positions matching TRBD2. Germline V gene lookup returns CDR1 MRHNA and CDR2 SNTAGT. This CDR3 region has 17 residues. J was trimmed by 6 bases and V by 0 bases; bases with no gene match: 9. The CDR3: CASSDSRAAGVSGELFF. The CDR3 nucleotides read TGTGCCAGCAGTGACTCGAGAGCAGCGGGAGTGTCCGGGGAGCTGTTTTTT.

This clone was detected once. This chain uses TRBV11-3 with TRBJ2-1; the match to TRBD2 covers 7 bases. Germline V gene sequence: CDR1 SGHNT, CDR2 YENEEA. V lost 3 bases to trimming and J lost 5 bases; unmatched junction nucleotides: 4. The CDR3 has 14 amino acids. The CDR3 spells CASSFGRSHNEQFF. The CDR3 bases are TGTGCCAGCAGCTTCGGGAGGTCCCACAATGAGCAGTTCTTC.

V gene TRBV15 combines with J gene TRBJ1-5; no firm D call. CDR1 and CDR2 from the germline V gene are LNHNV and YYDKDF (reference sequence). CDR3 size: 17 residues. Trimming stripped 0 bases from V and 1 base from J, with 13 bases between. The CDR3 sequence is CATSRDWGIESNQPQHF. The CDR3 region has the DNA TGTGCCACCAGCAGAGATTGGGGAATCGAGAGCAATCAGCCCCAGCATTTT.

The chain carries TRBV29-1 and TRBJ1-1; 7 nucleotides line up with TRBD1. The V gene's germline CDR1 is SQVTM and CDR2 ANQGSEA. This CDR3 contains 13 residues. Losses at the gene ends were 6 bases for V and 2 bases for J; bases not matched to a gene: 6. The CDR3 sequence: CSVLQGRNTEAFF. The CDR3 DNA follows: TGCAGCGTCCTACAGGGGAGAAACACTGAAGCTTTCTTT.

The chain employs TRBV9 and TRBJ1-1; D is perhaps TRBD1 (6 bases). V was trimmed by 0 bases and J by 0 bases, leaving 12 bases between them. CDR1 and CDR2 from the germline V gene are SGDLS and YYNGEE. The CDR3 is 16 residues long. DNA for the CDR3: TGTGCCAGCAGCGTAGGCCACAGGGCCATGAACACTGAAGCTTTCTTT. The encoded protein is CASSVGHRAMNTEAFF.

The V and J genes are TRBV29-1 and TRBJ1-1, with 8 positions matching TRBD1. With 6 bases clipped from V and 11 bases from J, the junction kept 5 bases outside the gene matches. The CDR3 length is 10 residues. The germline CDR1 and CDR2 sequences are SQVTM and ANQGSEA. The DNA for the CDR3 is TGCAGCGTGAACAGGGGGAAGGCTTTCTTT. This codes for CSVNRGKAFF. Together with reference TRBV29-1 and TRBJ1-1, the CDR3 gives the full variable domain: SAVISQKPSRDICQRGTSLTIQCQVDSQVTMMFWYRQQPGQSLTLIATANQGSEATYESGFVIDKFPISRPNLTFSTLTVSNMSPEDSSIYLCSVNRGKAFFGQGTRLTVV.

The chain uses TRBV5-4 and TRBJ1-1; D possibly corresponds to TRBD1 (5 bases). Germline values: CDR1 SGHNT, CDR2 YYREEE (reference sequence). Trimming removed 4 bases at V and 5 bases at J, with 12 bases between. The CDR3 contains 13 residues. The CDR3 spells CASSRAEGTEAFF. In nucleotides, the CDR3 is TGTGCCAGCAGCCGGGCGGAGGGGACTGAAGCTTTCTTT.

This sequence joins TRBV30 and TRBJ1-1; TRBD1 is a possible D gene (6 bases). The V gene's germline CDR1 is GTSNPN and CDR2 SVGIG (reference sequence). CDR3 length: 17 residues. V lost 2 bases and J lost 0, with 19 bases in between. The CDR3 loop is CAWSKGMRGPVNTEAFF. The CDR3 DNA reads as TGTGCCTGGAGTAAGGGTATGCGGGGGCCGGTGAACACTGAAGCTTTCTTT.

This chain connects TRBV27 to TRBJ2-7; TRBD1 matches 9 bases. The CDR3 runs 13 residues. Germline values: CDR1 MNHEY, CDR2 SMNVEV (reference sequence). V lost 11 bases to trimming and J lost 1 base; unmatched junction nucleotides: 6. CDR3 residues: CAPPGQGSYEQYF. DNA of the CDR3: TGTGCCCCACCGGGACAGGGATCCTACGAGCAGTACTTC.

The chain is built from TRBV27 and TRBJ2-3; TRBD2 aligns across 7 bases. With V trimmed by 3 bases and J by 0 bases, 3 bases remained unmatched. CDR1 and CDR2 from the germline V gene are MNHEY and SMNVEV (reference sequence). This CDR3 is built from 15 residues. The CDR3 DNA reads TGTGCCAGCAGTTTGGGGGAGGGAAGCACAGATACGCAGTATTTT. It specifies CASSLGEGSTDTQYF.